What follows are 18 T cell receptor beta chains derived from one specimen sequenced in a study of cytomegalovirus exposure and HLA in healthy donors. 60 Vbeta and 13 Jbeta primers were used in PCR. Profiling relied on immunoSEQ multiplex PCR, and the TCRdb table lists in-frame clones only, not all of them. The table has over 150,000 clones, 80% to 90% seen once. Sequencing input: PBMCs. The receptors stem from a male donor in good health and CMV-seronegative.

The chain uses TRBV5-1 and TRBJ2-5, with a possible D match to TRBD2 (5 bases). The V gene's germline CDR1 is SGHRS and CDR2 YFSETQ. The CDR3 length is 14 residues. V lost 4 bases to trimming and J lost 4 bases, with 14 bases between them. The CDR3 loop is CASSTLGAGETQYF. In DNA, the CDR3 is TGCGCCAGCAGCACTCTCGGTGCGGGAGAGACCCAGTACTTC.

V usage is TRBV23-1 and J usage is TRBJ1-4; TRBD1 aligns across 7 bases. TRBV23-1 is flagged as an ORF with uncertain function. This CDR3 is built from 20 residues. The V segment lost 0 bases and the J segment 0 bases; nucleotides outside the gene matches: 13. The CDR3 is CASSQSGWDRPIATNEKLFF. The CDR3 nucleotides are TGCGCCAGCAGTCAATCGGGATGGGACAGACCAATTGCAACTAATGAAAAACTGTTTTTT.

This clone has more than one count but fewer than ten. This chain's CDR3 is CASSYGTGGEQYF. CDR3 nucleotide sequence: TGCGCCAGCAGCTATGGGACAGGTGGGGAGCAGTACTTC. The chain employs TRBV5-1 and TRBJ2-7; 8 bases line up with TRBD1. CDR3 length: 13 amino acids. Trimming cost V 3 bases and J 7 bases; bases outside gene matches: 6. In germline, CDR1 is SGHRS, CDR2 YFSETQ.

The genes are TRBV2 and TRBJ2-5; 8 positions agree with TRBD2. Germline-derived CDR1 and CDR2 are SNHLY and FYNNEI. V shed 4 bases, J shed 4 bases, and the junction held 8 bases outside the gene matches. This CDR3 comprises 15 residues. CDR3 nucleotide sequence: TGTGCCAGCAGTGGGACTAGCAGAATAAGAGAGACCCAGTACTTC. It encodes CASSGTSRIRETQYF.

In this sample, this clone turned up a few times. The genes are TRBV19 and TRBJ1-5; the match to TRBD1 covers 8 bases. The CDR3 is 15 amino acids. The V gene's germline CDR1 is LNHDA and CDR2 SQIVND (reference sequence). The J segment lost 5 bases and the V segment lost 4 bases, leaving 7 bases of the junction unmatched. The CDR3 DNA is TGTGCCAGTAGTACAAGGACAGGGAGAGATCAGCCCCAGCATTTT. Its protein product is CASSTRTGRDQPQHF.

This chain's CDR3 is CASSLSSGISGNTIYF. The DNA of the CDR3 is TGTGCCAGCAGCTTATCGTCAGGGATCTCTGGAAACACCATATATTTT. The V call is TRBV7-9, the J call TRBJ1-3; TRBD1 might be the D (5 bases). This CDR3 contains 16 residues. Trimming pared 2 bases from V and 0 bases from J, leaving 11 bases between. Germline V gives CDR1 SEHNR, CDR2 FQNEAQ (reference sequence).

This clone has only a few counts. This chain joins TRBV7-9 and TRBJ2-7; D remains unclear. The CDR3 consists of 13 residues. Looked up from germline, CDR1 is SEHNR and CDR2 is FQNEAQ (reference sequence). With 4 bases removed from V and 3 bases from J, the gap between germline ends came to 10 bases. This CDR3 reads CASSSATGYEQYF. The CDR3, as DNA: TGTGCCAGCAGCTCTGCGACTGGCTACGAGCAGTACTTC.

The chain links TRBV19 to TRBJ1-5, with TRBD1 identical over 8 bases. V shed 6 bases and J 6 bases; nucleotides not matched to a gene: 10. This CDR3 is built from 15 residues. Germline-derived CDR1 and CDR2 are LNHDA and SQIVND (reference sequence). The CDR3 nucleotides are TGTGCCAGTAGGGGAGACAGGGGCTTGGGTCAGCCCCAGCATTTT. As protein: CASRGDRGLGQPQHF.

V usage is TRBV7-9 and J usage is TRBJ1-3, with a weak D call TRBD1 (5 bases). Germline V CDR1 and CDR2: SEHNR, FQNEAQ (reference sequence). The CDR3 sequence is 15 residues long. V shed 1 base and J shed 1 base, with 8 bases lying between them. The CDR3 coding sequence is TGTGCCAGCAGCTTAGAATCAGGGTCTGGAAACACCATATATTTT. Amino acid sequence: CASSLESGSGNTIYF.

Only a few counts were recorded for this clone. The J gene is TRBJ1-2, the V gene TRBV29-1; 9 bases are a match to TRBD1. The CDR3 sequence is 13 residues long. The germline V gene has CDR1 SQVTM and CDR2 ANQGSEA. The V and J ends lost 4 bases and 2 bases, in that order; junction bases with no gene match: 2. CDR3 region: CSVAGTGNYGYTF. The CDR3, as DNA: TGCAGCGTTGCTGGGACAGGGAACTATGGCTACACCTTC. The full variable domain, with the rest looked up from reference TRBV29-1 and TRBJ1-2, is SAVISQKPSRDICQRGTSLTIQCQVDSQVTMMFWYRQQPGQSLTLIATANQGSEATYESGFVIDKFPISRPNLTFSTLTVSNMSPEDSSIYLCSVAGTGNYGYTFGSGTRLTVV.

This rearrangement joins TRBV4-2 to TRBJ2-7; D is possibly TRBD1 (6 bases). The V gene lost 4 bases and the J gene lost 12 bases, with 19 bases spanning the gap. The CDR3 sequence is 13 residues long. CDR1 and CDR2 from the germline V gene are LGHNA and YNFKEQ. CDR3 protein: CASSLGWGHRTYF. CDR3 nucleotides: TGTGCCAGCAGCCTAGGATGGGGGCACCGGACGTACTTC.

The genes are TRBV10-3 and TRBJ2-3, with TRBD1 identical over 7 bases. V shed 6 bases, J shed 3 bases, and the junction held 6 bases outside the gene matches. Germline assignment: CDR1 ENHRY and CDR2 SYGVKD. The CDR3 is made up of 14 amino acids. The chain's CDR3 is CAISPDRVTDTQYF. For the CDR3, the DNA is TGTGCCATCAGCCCCGACAGGGTGACAGATACGCAGTATTTT.

The chain uses TRBV7-6 and TRBJ2-1; D not certain. Germline-derived CDR1 and CDR2 are SGHVS and FNYEAQ. This CDR3 region has 13 residues. Trimming shortened V by 1 base and J by 7 bases, and 8 bases separated the two germline ends. The CDR3 loop is CASSLGTRNEQFF. CDR3 coding DNA: TGTGCCAGCAGCTTAGGCACCCGGAATGAGCAGTTCTTC.

The chain combines TRBV19 with TRBJ1-2; 9 bases map to TRBD1. Germline CDR1 reads LNHDA; CDR2 reads SQIVND (reference sequence). The CDR3 is 14 amino acids. The V segment lost 6 bases and the J segment 2 bases; nucleotides outside the gene matches: 4. The CDR3 sequence: CASSTGGANYGYTF. As DNA, the CDR3 is TGTGCCAGTAGCACAGGGGGCGCCAACTATGGCTACACCTTC.

The chain's CDR3 is CATSRAGQASSYEQYF. DNA for the CDR3: TGTGCCACCAGCAGAGCTGGGCAGGCCAGCTCCTACGAGCAGTACTTC. This chain uses TRBV15 with TRBJ2-7; D unresolved. The germline V gene encodes CDR1 LNHNV and CDR2 YYDKDF (reference sequence). The germline V and J ends were trimmed by 1 base and 0 bases, with 13 bases remaining between them. CDR3 length: 16 residues. Full variable domain (outside the CDR3, taken from reference TRBV15 and TRBJ2-7): DAMVIQNPRYQVTQFGKPVTLSCSQTLNHNVMYWYQQKSSQAPKLLFHYYDKDFNNEADTPDNFQSRRPNTSFCFLDIRSPGLGDTAMYLCATSRAGQASSYEQYFGPGTRLTVT.

The chain joins TRBV7-2 to TRBJ2-4; maybe TRBD1 (7 bases). Trimming took off 5 bases at V and 3 bases at J, with 17 bases between the two ends. Germline loops: CDR1 SGHTA, CDR2 FQGNSA. The CDR3 totals 16 residues. The CDR3: CASSPQGPGVKNIQYF. CDR3 DNA sequence: TGTGCCAGCAGCCCACAGGGGCCGGGGGTCAAAAACATTCAGTACTTC. Based on the CDR3 plus reference TRBV7-2 and TRBJ2-4, the full variable domain is GAGVSQSPSNKVTEKGKDVELRCDPISGHTALYWYRQSLGQGLEFLIYFQGNSAPDKSGLPSDRFSAERTGGSVSTLTIQRTQQEDSAVYLCASSPQGPGVKNIQYFGAGTRLSVL.

The V and J genes are TRBV5-6 and TRBJ2-7; 11 nucleotides match TRBD2. The CDR3 spans 16 residues. The J segment lost 5 bases and the V segment lost 0 bases, leaving 7 bases of the junction unmatched. Per germline, CDR1 SGHDT and CDR2 YYEEEE. The CDR3 DNA follows: TGTGCCAGCAGCTTGGATGGGCTAGCGGGGGGCGACGAGCAGTACTTC. It specifies CASSLDGLAGGDEQYF.

About this clone itself: A read error may produce the germline difference seen at one junction end. The V gene is TRBV4-1, the J gene TRBJ1-2; possible D gene TRBD1, 6 bases. In germline, CDR1 is MGHRA, CDR2 YSYEKL. The CDR3 length is 13 residues. CDR3 loop: CASSQSAGDGYPF. Written as DNA, the CDR3 is TGCGCCAGCAGCCAATCCGCAGGGGATGGCTACCCCTTC.